These 21 T cell receptor beta chains originate from one sample sequenced in a study of T-cell reconstitution after alpha-beta-depleted transplantation in children (TCRdb year 2016). Interpreted using the paper, the treatment or condition label stands for: allogeneic hematopoietic cell transplantation with graft depleted of TCRalphabeta T cells and CD19 B cells. The library was obtained by PCR. Sequencing was performed on an Illumina HiSeq 2500. Molecular barcoding was employed in the preparation of TCR libraries, with unique molecular identifiers being used to normalize TCRbeta repertoire quantification. TCRdb reran the public reads through fastp at Q25 and MiXCR, keeping productive beta chains. A single entry per CDR3 protein holds the most common genes and DNA from its merged rows. Counted in this sample were roughly 120,000 distinct CDR3 sequences; about a tenth of them appeared once. Less than 35% of the sample lies in the top ten.

The starting material was PBMCs, obtained before TCRalphabeta/CD19-depleted stem cell transplant. The receptor source for this set is a boy aged 2 to 9 with acute lymphoblastic leukemia, due to receive a stem cell transplant.

This clonotype was counted ten times or more. This sequence joins TRBV20-1 and TRBJ2-3; D gene unclear. Trimming cost V 5 bases and J 6 bases, with 12 bases left between them. The CDR3 is 12 residues long. Germline loops: CDR1 DFQATT, CDR2 SNEGSKA (reference sequence). CDR3 nucleotide sequence: TGCAGTGCTGGCGATTTAAGGGATACGCAGTATTTT. Protein: CSAGDLRDTQYF.

The chain recombines TRBV7-9 with TRBJ1-2, with a tentative D call TRBD1 (5 bases). Trimming stripped 5 bases from V and 5 bases from J, with 15 bases between. From germline, CDR1 is SEHNR and CDR2 FQNEAQ (reference sequence). CDR3 size: 14 residues. The CDR3 here is CASSRTRDGYGYTF. The DNA of the CDR3 is TGTGCCAGCAGCAGAACCAGGGATGGTTATGGCTACACCTTC.

This clonotype was seen a handful of times. V usage is TRBV28 and J usage is TRBJ2-7; D is tentatively TRBD1 or TRBD2 (6 bases each). Trimming removed 4 bases from V and 3 bases from J, with 19 bases in between. This CDR3 has 16 amino acids. From germline, CDR1 is MDHEN and CDR2 SYDVKM. CDR3 DNA sequence: TGTGCCAGCAGTTACCCAATACAGAGGGGGGTCTACGAGCAGTACTTC. It is translated as CASSYPIQRGVYEQYF.

The chain uses TRBV18 and TRBJ2-5; 8 nucleotides agree with TRBD1. Germline CDR1 KGHSH, CDR2 LQKENI. Losses at the gene ends were 8 bases for V and 2 bases for J; bases not matched to a gene: 4. This CDR3 has 13 amino acids. The CDR3 loop is CASTRDRQETQYF. The CDR3 DNA reads TGTGCCAGCACCCGGGACAGGCAAGAGACCCAGTACTTC. Using reference TRBV18 and TRBJ2-5 for the parts outside the CDR3, the full variable domain is NAGVMQNPRHLVRRRGQEARLRCSPMKGHSHVYWYRQLPEEGLKFMVYLQKENIIDESGMPKERFSAEFPKEGPSILRIQQVVRGDSAAYFCASTRDRQETQYFGPGTRLLVL.

This chain connects TRBV6-6 to TRBJ2-7, with D possibly matching TRBD2 (6 bases). This CDR3 region has 12 residues. CDR1 and CDR2 (germline): MNHNY, SVGAGI (reference sequence). Trimming removed 0 bases from V and 6 bases from J, with 6 bases in between. The CDR3: CASSYSGGEQYF. In DNA form, the CDR3 reads TGTGCCAGCAGTTACTCGGGGGGCGAGCAGTACTTC.

This clonotype was seen ten or more times. V usage is TRBV28 and J usage is TRBJ2-5; possibly TRBD1 or TRBD2 for D (6 bases each). The germline CDR1 and CDR2 sequences are MDHEN and SYDVKM. The CDR3 covers 15 residues. With 1 base removed from V and 5 bases from J, the gap between germline ends came to 14 bases. The CDR3 protein is CASSLFPGGYETQYF. The CDR3 nucleotides read TGTGCCAGCAGTTTATTCCCCGGGGGCTATGAGACCCAGTACTTC.

The rearrangement joins TRBV12-3 or TRBV12-4 to TRBJ1-3; D gene uncertain. The CDR3 sequence is 15 residues long. V was trimmed by 0 bases and J by 3 bases, leaving 9 bases between them. CDR3 nucleotide sequence: TGTGCCAGCAGTTTAGCTGGTAACAGTGGAAACACCATATATTTT. Translating gives CASSLAGNSGNTIYF.

The chain uses TRBV27 and TRBJ2-1, with TRBD1 matching over 7 bases. Germline V CDR1 and CDR2: MNHEY, SMNVEV (reference sequence). V lost 5 bases and J lost 3; bases outside the gene matches: 10. The CDR3 is made up of 16 amino acids. The CDR3 region is CASSVLTGRFYNEQFF. In DNA form, the CDR3 reads TGTGCCAGCAGTGTCCTGACAGGGCGCTTCTACAATGAGCAGTTCTTC.

V and J are TRBV7-2 and TRBJ2-3, with 10 bases that match TRBD2. The CDR3 runs 17 residues. V shed 0 bases and J 6 bases; nucleotides not matched to a gene: 9. The germline CDR1 and CDR2 sequences are SGHTA and FQGNSA. CDR3 amino acids: CASSLARTSGGSDTQYF. CDR3 in DNA: TGTGCCAGCAGCTTAGCGCGGACTAGCGGAGGGTCCGATACGCAGTATTTT.

The chain carries TRBV5-1 and TRBJ2-1, with D perhaps TRBD1 or TRBD2 (5 bases each). The CDR3 runs to 17 residues. CDR1 is SGHRS and CDR2 is YFSETQ in the germline V gene. V was shortened by 0 bases and J by 6 bases, with 19 bases between the two germline ends. The CDR3 region is CASSLDSWGNSGNEQFF. The CDR3 DNA sequence: TGCGCCAGCAGCTTGGATAGTTGGGGGAACTCTGGCAATGAGCAGTTCTTC.

In its sample, this clonotype was seen many times. Written as DNA, the CDR3 is TGTGCCACCAGTGATTTGTTTTGGGTAATCGTGGATAATTCACCCCTCCACTTT. This codes for CATSDLFWVIVDNSPLHF. The V gene is TRBV24-1, the J gene TRBJ1-6, with unresolved D. The CDR3 totals 18 residues. Trimming took 0 bases from V and 5 from J, leaving 16 bases between them. The germline V gene encodes CDR1 KGHDR and CDR2 SFDVKD.

This clonotype was seen ten or more times. This sequence joins TRBV12-3 or TRBV12-4 and TRBJ2-1; 10 bases are a match to TRBD2. This CDR3 comprises 14 residues. The V and J ends lost 7 bases and 8 bases, in that order; junction bases with no gene match: 8. The CDR3 spells CASTLAGERDEQFF. The CDR3 bases are TGTGCCAGCACTCTAGCGGGAGAAAGAGATGAGCAGTTCTTC.

This clonotype appeared a few times. The V and J genes are TRBV5-1 and TRBJ2-3; TRBD2 matches at 14 bases. Germline V gives CDR1 SGHRS, CDR2 YFSETQ. V dropped 4 bases and J dropped 4; count of bases not matched to a gene: 8. This CDR3 has 17 residues. The CDR3 nucleotides read TGCGCCAGCAGCATTCGACTAGCGGGAGGGCCGGCAGATACGCAGTATTTT. This encodes CASSIRLAGGPADTQYF. Based on the CDR3 plus reference TRBV5-1 and TRBJ2-3, the full variable domain is KAGVTQTPRYLIKTRGQQVTLSCSPISGHRSVSWYQQTPGQGLQFLFEYFSETQRNKGNFPGRFSGRQFSNSRSEMNVSTLELGDSALYLCASSIRLAGGPADTQYFGPGTRLTVL.

This chain connects TRBV7-8 to TRBJ2-2; TRBD2 matches at 10 bases. Germline loops: CDR1 SGHVS, CDR2 FQNEAQ. J lost 4 bases, V lost 0 bases, and 14 bases had no gene match. The CDR3 runs to 20 residues. The CDR3, as DNA: TGTGCCAGCAGCTTAGCGATCTTTGGGACTAGCGTCACTTTCACCGGGGAGCTGTTTTTT. Protein product: CASSLAIFGTSVTFTGELFF.

Many counts were recorded for this clonotype. This rearrangement joins TRBV6-5 to TRBJ1-1; D remains unclear. The CDR3 is 14 amino acids. Germline values: CDR1 MNHEY, CDR2 SVGAGI. V lost 6 bases, J lost 0 bases, and 11 bases lay in between. The CDR3 region has the DNA TGTGCCAGCAGCCCCATGAACCTGAACACTGAAGCTTTCTTT. Residues: CASSPMNLNTEAFF.

CDR3 DNA sequence: TGTGCCTGGAACACCAACAGACTAGCTTCCGGGGAGCTGTTTTTT. Residues: CAWNTNRLASGELFF. V is TRBV30 and J is TRBJ2-2; 7 positions match TRBD2. The V gene's germline CDR1 is GTSNPN and CDR2 SVGIG (reference sequence). Trimming at V came to 4 bases and at J to 6 bases, leaving 11 bases not matched to a gene. CDR3 length: 15 amino acids.

This clonotype turned up a few times. The rearrangement uses TRBV12-3 or TRBV12-4 and TRBJ2-5, with TRBD2 as a possible D gene (5 bases). The CDR3 runs 13 residues. Trimming removed 1 base from V and 7 bases from J, with 10 bases in between. The CDR3 here is CASSLGEGGTQYF. The CDR3 DNA follows: TGTGCCAGCAGTTTAGGGGAAGGAGGGACCCAGTACTTC.

This chain joins TRBV6-5 and TRBJ1-1, with TRBD1 as a possible D gene (5 bases). This CDR3 contains 15 residues. Germline values: CDR1 MNHEY, CDR2 SVGAGI. The V gene lost 6 bases and the J gene lost 0 bases, with 14 bases spanning the gap. The CDR3 spells CASRYRDSLNTEAFF. The DNA of the CDR3 is TGTGCCAGCAGGTACCGCGACAGCCTGAACACTGAAGCTTTCTTT.

Points on this clonotype: A much larger clone lies a single base off, so this may be a read error. The chain joins TRBV12-3 or TRBV12-4 to TRBJ2-7, with TRBD1 identical over 8 bases. The CDR3 length is 13 residues. The CDR3 nucleotides are TGTGGCAGCAGTCCGGACAGGGCCTACGAGCAGTACTTC. Its translation: CGSSPDRAYEQYF.

This clonotype was detected only a few times. The V and J genes are TRBV20-1 and TRBJ2-1; 12 bases are a match to TRBD2. The CDR3 totals 14 residues. Germline lookup yields CDR1 DFQATT and CDR2 SNEGSKA (reference sequence). Unmatched junction bases numbered 3, after V lost 5 bases and J lost 4 bases. CDR3 amino acids: CSARTSGKYNEQFF. DNA of the CDR3: TGCAGTGCTCGGACTAGCGGGAAGTACAATGAGCAGTTCTTC.

The sample holds many counts of this clonotype. The V gene is TRBV30, the J gene TRBJ2-7; D might be TRBD1 or TRBD2, each matching 5 bases. Germline CDR1 GTSNPN, CDR2 SVGIG (reference sequence). CDR3 length equals 14 residues. Trimming pared 4 bases from V and 2 bases from J, leaving 15 bases between. The CDR3 DNA sequence: TGTGCCTGGACCCCTGGGGACGGAGCCTACGAGCAGTACTTC. Protein sequence: CAWTPGDGAYEQYF.